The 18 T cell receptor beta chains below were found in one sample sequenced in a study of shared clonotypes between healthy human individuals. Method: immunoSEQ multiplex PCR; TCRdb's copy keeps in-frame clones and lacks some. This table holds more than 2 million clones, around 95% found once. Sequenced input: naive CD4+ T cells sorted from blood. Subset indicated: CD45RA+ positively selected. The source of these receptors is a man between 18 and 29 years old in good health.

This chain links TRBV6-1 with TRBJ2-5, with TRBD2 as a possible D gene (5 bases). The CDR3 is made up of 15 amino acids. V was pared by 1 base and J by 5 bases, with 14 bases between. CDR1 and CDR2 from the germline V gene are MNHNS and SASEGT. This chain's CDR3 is CASSEEGLQTETQYF. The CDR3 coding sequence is TGTGCCAGCAGTGAAGAAGGACTCCAGACGGAGACCCAGTACTTC.

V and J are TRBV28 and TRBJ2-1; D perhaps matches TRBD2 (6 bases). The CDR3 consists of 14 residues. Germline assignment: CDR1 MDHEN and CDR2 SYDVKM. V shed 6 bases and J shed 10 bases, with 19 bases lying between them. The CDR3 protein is CASRSGTALREQFF. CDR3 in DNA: TGTGCCAGCAGATCCGGGACTGCCCTTCGGGAGCAGTTCTTC.

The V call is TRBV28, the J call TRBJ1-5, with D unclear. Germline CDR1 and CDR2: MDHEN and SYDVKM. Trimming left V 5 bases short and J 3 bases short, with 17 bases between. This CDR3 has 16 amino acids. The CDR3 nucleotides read TGTGCCAGCAGTCCGACCGAAGGACGGTCCAATCAGCCCCAGCATTTT. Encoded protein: CASSPTEGRSNQPQHF.

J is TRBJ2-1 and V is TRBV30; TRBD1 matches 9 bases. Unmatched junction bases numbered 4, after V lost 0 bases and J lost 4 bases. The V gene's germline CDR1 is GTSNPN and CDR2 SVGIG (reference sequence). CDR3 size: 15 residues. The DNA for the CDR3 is TGTGCCTGGAGTGTTAGGACAGGGGTTTACAATGAGCAGTTCTTC. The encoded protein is CAWSVRTGVYNEQFF. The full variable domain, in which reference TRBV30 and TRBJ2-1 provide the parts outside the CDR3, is SQTIHQWPATLVQPVGSPLSLECTVEGTSNPNLYWYRQAAGRGLQLLFYSVGIGQISSEVPQNLSASRPQDRQFILSSKKLLLSDSGFYLCAWSVRTGVYNEQFFGPGTRLTVL.

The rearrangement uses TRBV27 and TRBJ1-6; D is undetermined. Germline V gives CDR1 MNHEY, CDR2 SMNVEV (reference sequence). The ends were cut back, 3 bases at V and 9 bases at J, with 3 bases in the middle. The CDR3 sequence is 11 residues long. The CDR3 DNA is TGTGCCAGCAGTTTGGGTTCACCCCTCCACTTT. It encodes CASSLGSPLHF.

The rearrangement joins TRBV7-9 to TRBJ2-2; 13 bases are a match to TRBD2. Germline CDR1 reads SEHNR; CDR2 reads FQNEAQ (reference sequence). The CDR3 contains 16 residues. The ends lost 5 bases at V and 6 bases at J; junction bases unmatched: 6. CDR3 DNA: TGTGCCAGCAGCCCAGGACTAGCGGGAGTTCCCGGGGAGCTGTTTTTT. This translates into CASSPGLAGVPGELFF.

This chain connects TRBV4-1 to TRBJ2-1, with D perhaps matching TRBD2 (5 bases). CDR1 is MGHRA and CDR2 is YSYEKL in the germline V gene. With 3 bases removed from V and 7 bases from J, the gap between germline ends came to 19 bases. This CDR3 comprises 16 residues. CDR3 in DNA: TGCGCCAGCAGCCAGAGGGAGACCGCAATCCCTAATGAGCAGTTCTTC. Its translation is CASSQRETAIPNEQFF.

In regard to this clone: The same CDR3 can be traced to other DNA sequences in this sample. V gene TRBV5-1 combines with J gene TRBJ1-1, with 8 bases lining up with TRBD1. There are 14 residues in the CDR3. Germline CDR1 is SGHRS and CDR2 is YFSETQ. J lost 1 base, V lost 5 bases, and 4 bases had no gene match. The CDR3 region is CASSVDRGNTEAFF. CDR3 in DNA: TGCGCCAGCAGTGTCGACAGGGGGAACACTGAAGCTTTCTTT.

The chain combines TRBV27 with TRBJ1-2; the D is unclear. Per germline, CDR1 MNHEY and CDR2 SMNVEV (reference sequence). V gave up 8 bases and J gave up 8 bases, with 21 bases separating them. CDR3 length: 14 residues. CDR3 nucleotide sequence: TGTGCCAGCGGCCTAGTGGAAGCTATTACAGGCTACACCTTC. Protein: CASGLVEAITGYTF.

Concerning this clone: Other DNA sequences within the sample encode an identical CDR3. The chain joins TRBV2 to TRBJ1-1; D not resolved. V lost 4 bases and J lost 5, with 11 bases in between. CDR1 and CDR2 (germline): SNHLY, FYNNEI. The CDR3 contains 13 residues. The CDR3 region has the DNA TGTGCCAGCAGTGGTGGGGTTGGGACTGAAGCTTTCTTT. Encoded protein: CASSGGVGTEAFF.

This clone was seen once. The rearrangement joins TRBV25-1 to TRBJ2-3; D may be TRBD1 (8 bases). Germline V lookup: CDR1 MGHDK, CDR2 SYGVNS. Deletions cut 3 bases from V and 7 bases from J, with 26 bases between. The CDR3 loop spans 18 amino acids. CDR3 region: CASSEGGAGQAKGNTQYF. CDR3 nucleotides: TGTGCCAGCAGTGAGGGGGGGGCGGGACAGGCTAAAGGGAATACGCAGTATTTT.

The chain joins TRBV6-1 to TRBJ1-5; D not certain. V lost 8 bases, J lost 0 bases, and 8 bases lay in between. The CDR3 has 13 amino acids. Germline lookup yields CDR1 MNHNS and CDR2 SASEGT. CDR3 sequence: CASLKNSNQPQHF. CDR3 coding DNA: TGTGCCAGCTTGAAGAATAGCAATCAGCCCCAGCATTTT.

CDR3 nucleotides: TGTGCCAGCAGCAAGGCGGGAAGCTACGAGCAGTACTTC. Its protein is CASSKAGSYEQYF. The chain recombines TRBV5-4 with TRBJ2-7; possibly TRBD2 for D (6 bases). The CDR3 totals 13 residues. Trimming removed 4 bases at V and 3 bases at J, with 11 bases between. In germline, CDR1 is SGHNT, CDR2 YYREEE (reference sequence).

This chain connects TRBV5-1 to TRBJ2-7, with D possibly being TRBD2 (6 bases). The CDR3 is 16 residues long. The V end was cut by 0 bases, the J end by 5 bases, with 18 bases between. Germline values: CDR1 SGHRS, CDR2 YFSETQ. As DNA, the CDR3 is TGCGCCAGCAGCTTGGCCGGGAGACAGATTGCGAACGAGCAGTACTTC. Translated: CASSLAGRQIANEQYF.

Here the CDR3 DNA reads TGTGCCAGCAGTGAGCTCAGGTTCTCTGGAAACACCATATATTTT. This encodes CASSELRFSGNTIYF. The chain links TRBV6-1 to TRBJ1-3, with D uncertain. CDR3 size: 15 residues. V shed 3 bases and J shed 0 bases, with 9 bases lying between them. The germline gives CDR1 MNHNS, CDR2 SASEGT.

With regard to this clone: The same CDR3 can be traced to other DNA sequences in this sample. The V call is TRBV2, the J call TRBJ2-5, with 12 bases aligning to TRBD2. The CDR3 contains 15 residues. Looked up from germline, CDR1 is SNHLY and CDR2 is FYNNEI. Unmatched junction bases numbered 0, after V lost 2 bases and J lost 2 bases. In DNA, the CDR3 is TGTGCCAGCAGTGAACTAGCGGGGGGGCAAGAGACCCAGTACTTC. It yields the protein CASSELAGGQETQYF. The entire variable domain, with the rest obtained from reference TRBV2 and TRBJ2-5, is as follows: EPEVTQTPSHQVTQMGQEVILRCVPISNHLYFYWYRQILGQKVEFLVSFYNNEISEKSEIFDDQFSVERPDGSNFTLKIRSTKLEDSAMYFCASSELAGGQETQYFGPGTRLLVL.

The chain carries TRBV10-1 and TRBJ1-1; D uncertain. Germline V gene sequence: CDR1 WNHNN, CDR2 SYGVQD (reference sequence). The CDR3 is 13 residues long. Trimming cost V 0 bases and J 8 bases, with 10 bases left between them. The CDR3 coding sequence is TGCGCCAGCAGTGAGTCGGTCCAAGGAGAAGCTTTCTTT. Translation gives CASSESVQGEAFF.

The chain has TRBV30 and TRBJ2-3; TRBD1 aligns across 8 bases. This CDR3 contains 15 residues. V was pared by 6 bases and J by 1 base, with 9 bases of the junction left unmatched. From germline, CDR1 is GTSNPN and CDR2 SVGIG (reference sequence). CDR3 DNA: TGTGCCTGCGGGCAGGGGACAGGTCGCACAGATACGCAGTATTTT. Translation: CACGQGTGRTDTQYF.